The entry that follows covers one TCR beta chain sequence. What it binds is not known. These data belong to a study of T cell responses to AZD1222 COVID-19 vaccine. TCRdb's table, derived via immunoSEQ multiplex PCR, lists solely in-frame clones and lacks some. Here the sample spans roughly 84,000 clones, roughly 85% being singletons. Notes on the study in general: AZD1222 recipients seropositive at baseline numbered only five to seven.

V shed 1 base and J 7 bases; nucleotides not matched to a gene: 7. This CDR3 contains 15 residues. CDR1 and CDR2 (germline): LGHDT, YNNKEL (reference sequence). This sequence joins TRBV3-1 (or the pseudogene TRBV3-2) and TRBJ2-1; TRBD1 aligns across 7 bases. The material sequenced was peripheral blood, taken 28 days after the second AZD1222 dose. This clonotype was obtained from an adult who received the AZD1222 COVID-19 vaccine. The DNA for the CDR3 is TGTGCCAGCAGCCAAGCCCCGGGACAGTTGAATGAGCAGTTCTTC. Translation: CASSQAPGQLNEQFF.